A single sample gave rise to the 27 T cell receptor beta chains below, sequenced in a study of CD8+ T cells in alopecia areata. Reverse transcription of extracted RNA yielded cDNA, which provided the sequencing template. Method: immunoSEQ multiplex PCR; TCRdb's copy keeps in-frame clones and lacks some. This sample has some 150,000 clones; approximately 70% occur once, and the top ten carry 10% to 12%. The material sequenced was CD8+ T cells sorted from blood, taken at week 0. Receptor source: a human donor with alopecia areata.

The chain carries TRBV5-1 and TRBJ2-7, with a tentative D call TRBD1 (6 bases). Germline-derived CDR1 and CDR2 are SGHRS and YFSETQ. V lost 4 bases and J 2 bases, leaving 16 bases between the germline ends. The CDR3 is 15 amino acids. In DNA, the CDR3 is TGCGCCAGCAGCCTCCGGGACACGGCGACCTACGAGCAGTACTTC. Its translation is CASSLRDTATYEQYF.

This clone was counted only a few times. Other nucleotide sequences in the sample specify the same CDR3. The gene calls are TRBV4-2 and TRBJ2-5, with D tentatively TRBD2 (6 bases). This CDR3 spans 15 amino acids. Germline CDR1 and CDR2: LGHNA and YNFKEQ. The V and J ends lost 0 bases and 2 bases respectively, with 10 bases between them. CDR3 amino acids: CASSQEGGAQETQYF. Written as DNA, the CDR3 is TGTGCCAGCAGCCAAGAGGGCGGGGCGCAAGAGACCCAGTACTTC.

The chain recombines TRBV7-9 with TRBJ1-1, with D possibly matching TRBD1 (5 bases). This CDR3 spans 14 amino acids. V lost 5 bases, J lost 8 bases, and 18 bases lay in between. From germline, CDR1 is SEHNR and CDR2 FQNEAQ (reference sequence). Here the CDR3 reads CASSGATGGKEAFF. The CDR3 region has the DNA TGTGCCAGCAGCGGAGCCACCGGGGGGAAGGAAGCTTTCTTT. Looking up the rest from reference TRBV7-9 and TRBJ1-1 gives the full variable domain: DTGVSQNPRHKITKRGQNVTFRCDPISEHNRLYWYRQTLGQGPEFLTYFQNEAQLEKSRLLSDRFSAERPKGSFSTLEIQRTEQGDSAMYLCASSGATGGKEAFFGQGTRLTVV.

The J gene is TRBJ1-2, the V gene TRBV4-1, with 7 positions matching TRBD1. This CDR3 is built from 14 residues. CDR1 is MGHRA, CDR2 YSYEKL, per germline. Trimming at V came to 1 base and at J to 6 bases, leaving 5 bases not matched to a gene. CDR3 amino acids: CASSQGPTGDGYTF. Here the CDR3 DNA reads TGCGCCAGCAGCCAAGGGCCCACAGGGGATGGCTACACCTTC.

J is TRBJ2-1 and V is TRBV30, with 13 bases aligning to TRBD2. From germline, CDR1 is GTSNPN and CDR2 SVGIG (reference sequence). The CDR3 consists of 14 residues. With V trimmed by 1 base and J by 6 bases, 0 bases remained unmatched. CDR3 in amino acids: CAWSGTSGGNEQFF. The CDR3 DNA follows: TGTGCCTGGAGTGGGACTAGCGGGGGCAATGAGCAGTTCTTC.

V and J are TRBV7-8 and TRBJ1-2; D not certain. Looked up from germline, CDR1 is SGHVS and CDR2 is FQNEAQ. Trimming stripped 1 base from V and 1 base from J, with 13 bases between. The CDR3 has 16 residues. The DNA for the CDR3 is TGTGCCAGCAGCTTAGGCAAGGGTACTCATAACTATGGCTACACCTTC. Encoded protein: CASSLGKGTHNYGYTF.

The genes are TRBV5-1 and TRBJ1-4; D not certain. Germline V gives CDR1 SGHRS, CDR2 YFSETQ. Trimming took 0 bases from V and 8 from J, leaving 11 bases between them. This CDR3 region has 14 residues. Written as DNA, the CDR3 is TGCGCCAGCAGCTTGGATCCCAGCGAAGAAAAACTGTTTTTT. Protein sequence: CASSLDPSEEKLFF.

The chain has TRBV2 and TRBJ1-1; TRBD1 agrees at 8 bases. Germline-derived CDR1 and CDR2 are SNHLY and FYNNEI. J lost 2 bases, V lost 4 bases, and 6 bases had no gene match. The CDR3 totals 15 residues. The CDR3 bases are TGTGCCAGCAGTGTTATAGGACAGGGAAACACTGAAGCTTTCTTT. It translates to CASSVIGQGNTEAFF.

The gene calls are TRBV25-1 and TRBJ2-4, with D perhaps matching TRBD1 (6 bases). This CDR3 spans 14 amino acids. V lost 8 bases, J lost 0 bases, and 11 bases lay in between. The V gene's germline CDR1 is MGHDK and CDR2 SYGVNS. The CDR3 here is CASSRTEAKNIQYF. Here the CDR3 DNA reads TGTGCCAGCTCCCGGACAGAAGCCAAAAACATTCAGTACTTC.

CDR3 amino acids: CASSPMTGIAKNIQYF. As DNA, the CDR3 is TGTGCCAGCAGCCCCATGACAGGGATAGCCAAAAACATTCAGTACTTC. This chain connects TRBV13 to TRBJ2-4; TRBD1 agrees at 7 bases. The V gene's germline CDR1 is PRHDT and CDR2 FYEKMQ (reference sequence). The CDR3 has 16 amino acids. The junction had 7 bases not matched to a gene; V was cut back by 5 bases and J by 0 bases.

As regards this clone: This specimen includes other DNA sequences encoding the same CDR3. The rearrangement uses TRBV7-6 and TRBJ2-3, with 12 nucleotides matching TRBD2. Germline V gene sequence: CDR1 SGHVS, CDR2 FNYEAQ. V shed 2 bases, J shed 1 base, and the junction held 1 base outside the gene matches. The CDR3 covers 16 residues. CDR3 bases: TGTGCCAGCAGCTTAAGACTAGCGGGGGGCACAGATACGCAGTATTTT. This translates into CASSLRLAGGTDTQYF.

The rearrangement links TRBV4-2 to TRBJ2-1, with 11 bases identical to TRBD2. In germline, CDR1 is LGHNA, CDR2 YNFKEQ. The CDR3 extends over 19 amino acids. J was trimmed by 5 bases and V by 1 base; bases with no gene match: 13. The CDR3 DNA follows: TGTGCCAGCAGCCAAGTATATTTGGGACTAGCGGTGACCGACAATGAGCAGTTCTTC. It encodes CASSQVYLGLAVTDNEQFF.

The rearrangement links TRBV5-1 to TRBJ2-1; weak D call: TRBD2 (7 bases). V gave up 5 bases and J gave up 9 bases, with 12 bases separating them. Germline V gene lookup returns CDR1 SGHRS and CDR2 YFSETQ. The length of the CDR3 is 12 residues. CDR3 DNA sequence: TGCGCCAGCAGAGGGGGGGCTATTGAGCAGTTCTTC. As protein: CASRGGAIEQFF.

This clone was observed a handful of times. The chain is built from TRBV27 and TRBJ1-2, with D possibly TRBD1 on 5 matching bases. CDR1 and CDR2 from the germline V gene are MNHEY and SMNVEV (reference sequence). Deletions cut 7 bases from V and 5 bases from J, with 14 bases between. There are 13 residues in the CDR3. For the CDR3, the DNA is TGTGCCAGCATGGGACGAGACGTTTATGGCTACACCTTC. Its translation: CASMGRDVYGYTF.

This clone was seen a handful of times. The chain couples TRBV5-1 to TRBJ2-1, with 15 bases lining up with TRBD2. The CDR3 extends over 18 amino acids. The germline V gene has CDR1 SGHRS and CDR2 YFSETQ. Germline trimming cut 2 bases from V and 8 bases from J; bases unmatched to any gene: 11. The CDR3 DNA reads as TGCGCCAGCAGCTTTCGGACTAGCGGGGGGGCCGGAATCGATGAGCAGTTCTTC. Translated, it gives CASSFRTSGGAGIDEQFF.

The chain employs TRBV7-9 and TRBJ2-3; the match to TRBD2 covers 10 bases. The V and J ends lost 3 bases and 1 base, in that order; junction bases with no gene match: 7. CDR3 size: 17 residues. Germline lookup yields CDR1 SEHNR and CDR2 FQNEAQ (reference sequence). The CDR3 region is CASSFRTSGGGTDTQYF. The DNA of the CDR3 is TGTGCCAGCAGCTTTCGGACTAGCGGAGGGGGCACAGATACGCAGTATTTT. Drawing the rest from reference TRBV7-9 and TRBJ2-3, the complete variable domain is DTGVSQNPRHKITKRGQNVTFRCDPISEHNRLYWYRQTLGQGPEFLTYFQNEAQLEKSRLLSDRFSAERPKGSFSTLEIQRTEQGDSAMYLCASSFRTSGGGTDTQYFGPGTRLTVL.

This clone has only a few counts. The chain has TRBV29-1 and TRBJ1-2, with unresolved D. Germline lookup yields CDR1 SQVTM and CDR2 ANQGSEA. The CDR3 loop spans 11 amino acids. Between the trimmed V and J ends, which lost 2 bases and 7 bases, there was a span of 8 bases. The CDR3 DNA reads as TGCAGCGTTGAATCGGGATCTGGCTACACCTTC. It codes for CSVESGSGYTF. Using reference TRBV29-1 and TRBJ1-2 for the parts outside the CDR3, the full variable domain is SAVISQKPSRDICQRGTSLTIQCQVDSQVTMMFWYRQQPGQSLTLIATANQGSEATYESGFVIDKFPISRPNLTFSTLTVSNMSPEDSSIYLCSVESGSGYTFGSGTRLTVV.

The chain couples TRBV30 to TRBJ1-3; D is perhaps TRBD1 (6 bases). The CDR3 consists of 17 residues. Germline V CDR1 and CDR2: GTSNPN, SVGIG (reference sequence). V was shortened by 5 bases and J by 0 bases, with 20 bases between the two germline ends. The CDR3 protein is CAWEGDTEKYSGNTIYF. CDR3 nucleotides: TGTGCCTGGGAGGGGGACACAGAAAAATACTCTGGAAACACCATATATTTT.

The CDR3 DNA is TGTGCCAGCAGCCTAACGGGGGGCGGCGGGGAGCTGTTTTTT. This gives the protein CASSLTGGGGELFF. This chain connects TRBV7-6 to TRBJ2-2; maybe TRBD2 (7 bases). The CDR3 extends over 14 amino acids. Germline CDR1 SGHVS, CDR2 FNYEAQ. Trimming pared 5 bases from V and 7 bases from J, leaving 14 bases between.

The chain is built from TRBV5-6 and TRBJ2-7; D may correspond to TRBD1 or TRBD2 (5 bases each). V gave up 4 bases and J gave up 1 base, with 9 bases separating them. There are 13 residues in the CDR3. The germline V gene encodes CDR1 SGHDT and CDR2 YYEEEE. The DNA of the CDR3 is TGTGCCAGCAGCGGGGGTTCGTCCTACGAGCAGTACTTC. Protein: CASSGGSSYEQYF.

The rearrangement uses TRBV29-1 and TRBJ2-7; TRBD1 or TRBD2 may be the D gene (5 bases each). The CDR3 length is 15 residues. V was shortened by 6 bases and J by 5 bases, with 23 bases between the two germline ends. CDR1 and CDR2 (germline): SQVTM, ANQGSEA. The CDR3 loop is CSVAGAGHYYHEQYF. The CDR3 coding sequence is TGCAGCGTGGCCGGGGCAGGACATTACTATCACGAGCAGTACTTC.

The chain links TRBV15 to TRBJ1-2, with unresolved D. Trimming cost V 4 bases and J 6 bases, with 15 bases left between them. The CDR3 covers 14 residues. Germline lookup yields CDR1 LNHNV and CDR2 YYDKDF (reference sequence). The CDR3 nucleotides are TGTGCCACCAGCACCCTCGGGCAGAGGCATGGCTACACCTTC. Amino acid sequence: CATSTLGQRHGYTF.

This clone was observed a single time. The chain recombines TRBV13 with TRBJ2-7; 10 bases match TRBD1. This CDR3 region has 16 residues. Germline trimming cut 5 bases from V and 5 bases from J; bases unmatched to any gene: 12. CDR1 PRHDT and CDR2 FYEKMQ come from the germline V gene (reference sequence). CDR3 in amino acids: CASSEIGTGEFHEQYF. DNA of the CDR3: TGTGCCAGCAGCGAGATCGGGACAGGGGAGTTTCACGAGCAGTACTTC.

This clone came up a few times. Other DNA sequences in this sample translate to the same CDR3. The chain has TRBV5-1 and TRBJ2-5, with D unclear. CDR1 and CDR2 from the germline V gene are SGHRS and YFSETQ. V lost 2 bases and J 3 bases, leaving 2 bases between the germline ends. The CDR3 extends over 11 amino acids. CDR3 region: CASSLKETQYF. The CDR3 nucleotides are TGCGCCAGCAGCTTAAAAGAGACCCAGTACTTC. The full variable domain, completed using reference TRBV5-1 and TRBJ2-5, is KAGVTQTPRYLIKTRGQQVTLSCSPISGHRSVSWYQQTPGQGLQFLFEYFSETQRNKGNFPGRFSGRQFSNSRSEMNVSTLELGDSALYLCASSLKETQYFGPGTRLLVL.

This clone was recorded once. This chain's CDR3 is CASIGQGLRDTQYF. CDR3 bases: TGTGCCAGCATAGGACAGGGCCTTAGGGATACGCAGTATTTT. The V and J genes are TRBV2 and TRBJ2-3; TRBD1 matches 8 bases. The CDR3 consists of 14 residues. CDR1 is SNHLY and CDR2 is FYNNEI in the germline V gene. J gave up 6 bases and V 7 bases, and 9 bases lay outside the gene matches.

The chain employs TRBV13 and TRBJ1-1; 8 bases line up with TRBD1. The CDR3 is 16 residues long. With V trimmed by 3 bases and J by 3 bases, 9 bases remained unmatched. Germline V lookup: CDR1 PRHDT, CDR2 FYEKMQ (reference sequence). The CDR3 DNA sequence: TGTGCCAGCAGCTTTGGACAGGGAATACGCGACACTGAAGCTTTCTTT. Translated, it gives CASSFGQGIRDTEAFF.

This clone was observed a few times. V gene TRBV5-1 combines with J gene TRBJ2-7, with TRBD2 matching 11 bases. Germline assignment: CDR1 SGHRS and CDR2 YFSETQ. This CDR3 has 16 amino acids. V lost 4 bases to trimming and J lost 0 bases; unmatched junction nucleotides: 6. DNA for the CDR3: TGCGCCAGCAGCGCCACTAGCGGGGGACCCTCCTACGAGCAGTACTTC. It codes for CASSATSGGPSYEQYF.